This entry describes one T cell receptor (beta chain). The data were taken from a study of blood T cell repertoires in COVID-19. Background on the study: Acute-phase and convalescent COVID-19 samples originated in the United States, Italy and Spain. In each case, the material was cDNA or gDNA derived from T cells, B-cell-depleted T cells, or PBMCs.

Original handling: From reference gene primer amplification, estimates of nucleated cell counts were derived. Generated by immunoSEQ multiplex PCR, the TCRdb table keeps only in-frame clones and is missing some. D and trimming come from the DNA, and the V and J calls and clone size come from that table. Of 280,000 or so clones listed, 89% are singletons. Looked up from germline, CDR1 is SGHVS and CDR2 is FNYEAQ. The CDR3 has 15 amino acids. V lost 1 base to trimming and J lost 0 bases, with 8 bases between them. Sequencing was done on a sample of peripheral blood. This clonotype was sampled from a woman in her sixties with acute or convalescent COVID-19. The V call is TRBV7-6, the J call TRBJ2-3; D perhaps matches TRBD1 (5 bases). The CDR3 reads CASSLGGFSTDTQYF. CDR3 DNA sequence: TGTGCCAGCAGCTTAGGGGGCTTTAGCACAGATACGCAGTATTTT.